This T cell receptor (beta chain) was recovered during a study of blood T cell repertoires in COVID-19 (dated by TCRdb to the early 2020s). Concerning the study at large: The collaborator samples originated in the United States, Italy and Spain and spanned the acute and convalescent phases of COVID-19. Samples were obtained from the ongoing ImmuneRACE study (first 160 participants) and from about 1,300 subjects provided by 6 global collaborators. The repertoires were made available in a free public database intended to serve as a resource for research on the immune response to SARS-CoV-2. The material from the prospective study consisted of cDNA or gDNA derived from T cells, B-cell-depleted T cells, or PBMCs. Where available, HLA class I and class II types were obtained from metadata supplied by the sample provider rather than from assay-based typing. Deeply sampled blood TCRbeta repertoires from subjects exposed to, actively infected with, or recovered from COVID-19 were included in the dataset. Sample metadata almost always included a de-identified subject ID, COVID-19 status, age in years and sex. Study-level results and caveats: The amount of clinical and demographic metadata varied by source and participant and was provided uncurated.

The collaborating institutions used their own protocols to collect whole blood in K2EDTA tubes. For TCRbeta analysis, collaborators shipped samples in one of three forms: frozen whole blood, isolated PBMCs, or DNA extracted from either of those sample types. From the germline V gene (reference sequence), CDR1 is GTSNPN and CDR2 is SVGIG. The CDR3, from cysteine to phenylalanine, totals 14 residues. The entry retains the CDR3 DNA only, 42 bases that are in frame from base 1. V loses 3 bases, J loses 2 bases, and the germline ends lie 13 bases apart. The immunoSEQ Assay, a bias-controlled multiplex PCR, was used to amplify TCRbeta CDR3 regions from genomic DNA. The study's processing was this. The number of nucleated cells in each sample was estimated by amplification of reference gene primers within the assay. To quantify the absolute abundance of each unique TCRbeta CDR3 rearrangement, sequence reads were collapsed and filtered. For each sample, productive Simpson clonality was calculated by taking the square root of Simpson's diversity index across productive rearrangements. Here the immuneACCESS table is served through TCRdb, limited to in-frame sequences with V and J called. Missing clones are a known gap in these copies; in checked studies unresolved V genes cover under half, and the rest lacks a known reason. V and J calls plus clone size are reproduced from that table; the DNA served to infer D and trimming. In all, the sample holds 65,000 to 90,000 clones, and 70% to 90% of those were seen once. The ten largest clones add up to roughly 20% of the sample.

As regards this clone: Its antigen is not yet known. No clone much larger than this one lies a single base away; base qualities are absent.

The source material was peripheral blood. The receptor comes from a woman older than 75 in a cohort sampled during active or convalescent COVID-19. This receptor chain uses TRBV30 and TRBJ1-2; the D gene remains uncertain. The DNA is TGTGCCTGGAGCGAGGAAAGGAGGAACTATGGCTACACCTTC. Its protein product is CAWSEERRNYGYTF. The variable domain in full, with residues beyond the CDR3 obtained from the reference TRBV30 and TRBJ1-2 genes, is SQTIHQWPATLVQPVGSPLSLECTVEGTSNPNLYWYRQAAGRGLQLLFYSVGIGQISSEVPQNLSASRPQDRQFILSSKKLLLSDSGFYLCAWSEERRNYGYTFGSGTRLTVV.